The rows below give T cell receptor beta chains drawn from one sample of a study of cytomegalovirus exposure and HLA in healthy donors. The protocol was immunoSEQ multiplex PCR, while the TCRdb copy is restricted to in-frame clones and leaves out a portion. The sample includes under 150,000 clones, about three quarters of them seen just once. Sequenced material: PBMCs. The receptors were gathered from a woman younger than 30 in good health and CMV-seronegative. Both conserved end residues are part of each CDR3. D genes are given only for firm matches. Only part of the rows carry a size: once, few, many, or a class if the clone is expanded.

.	.	TRBV7-8	TRBJ2-1	CASSPGLAHYNEQFF	TGTGCCAGCAGCCCTGGGCTAGCGCATTACAATGAGCAGTTCTTC
.	.	TRBV5-1	TRBJ1-2	CASSLDGVGYTF	TGCGCCAGCAGCTTGGACGGGGTTGGCTACACCTTC
.	.	TRBV21-1	TRBJ2-7	CASSSAGASYEQYF	TGTGCCAGCAGCAGTGCGGGGGCCTCCTACGAGCAGTACTTC
few	TRBD2	TRBV5-6	TRBJ2-1	CASSLGLGYNEQFF	TGTGCCAGCAGCTTAGGACTAGGCTACAATGAGCAGTTCTTC
.	.	TRBV5-1	TRBJ1-1	CASSRAGEAFF	TGCGCCAGCAGCCGAGCAGGTGAAGCTTTCTTT
.	TRBD2	TRBV4-2	TRBJ2-1	CASSSPGTSPNEQFF	TGTGCCAGCAGCTCCCCCGGGACTAGCCCCAATGAGCAGTTCTTC
.	.	TRBV30	TRBJ2-3	CAWSLATLGTDTQYF	TGTGCCTGGAGTTTAGCCACCCTTGGCACAGATACGCAGTATTTT
once	TRBD1	TRBV25-1	TRBJ1-1	CASSDLKTGGNTEAFF	TGTGCCAGCAGTGATCTTAAAACAGGGGGGAACACTGAAGCTTTCTTT
.	TRBD2	TRBV5-1	TRBJ2-7	CASSPWTSGIYEQYF	TGCGCCAGCAGCCCATGGACTAGCGGGATCTACGAGCAGTACTTC
.	TRBD2	TRBV11-1	TRBJ2-3	CASSLISGSIADTQYF	TGTGCCAGCAGCTTAATTAGCGGGAGTATCGCAGATACGCAGTATTTT
few	.	TRBV7-9	TRBJ2-2	CASLIRGSGELFF	TGTGCCAGCCTTATACGGGGATCGGGGGAGCTGTTTTTT
.	.	TRBV5-4	TRBJ2-7	CASVFGGGYEQYF	TGTGCCAGCGTCTTCGGGGGAGGCTACGAGCAGTACTTC
.	.	TRBV19	TRBJ2-6	CASSIRGSSGANVLTF	TGTGCCAGTAGTATTAGGGGGAGCTCTGGGGCCAACGTCCTGACTTTC
few	.	TRBV30	TRBJ1-1	CAWSGGLQNTEAFF	TGTGCCTGGAGTGGGGGACTTCAAAACACTGAAGCTTTCTTT
.	.	TRBV19	TRBJ1-1	CASSIGPGMNTEAFF	TGTGCCAGTAGTATAGGGCCGGGGATGAACACTGAAGCTTTCTTT
.	.	TRBV6-8	TRBJ1-2	CASSYSRQLLYGYTF	TGTGCCAGCAGTTACTCTCGACAGCTTCTTTATGGCTACACCTTC
.	TRBD1	TRBV7-9	TRBJ1-4	CASSAEPGQGTKLFF	TGTGCCAGCAGCGCCGAACCGGGACAGGGGACAAAACTGTTTTTT
.	TRBD1	TRBV7-6	TRBJ1-2	CASSRGTGDSYGYTF	TGTGCCAGCAGCCGGGGGACAGGGGATTCCTATGGCTACACCTTC
.	.	TRBV5-6	TRBJ2-1	CASGRDRGVTYNEQFF	TGTGCCAGCGGTCGAGATCGGGGAGTAACCTACAATGAGCAGTTCTTC
.	.	TRBV5-4	TRBJ2-3	CASSEGAENSRDTQYF	TGTGCCAGCAGCGAAGGGGCGGAGAACTCTCGGGATACGCAGTATTTT
.	.	TRBV6-6	TRBJ2-3	CASSPREDTQYF	TGTGCCAGCAGTCCCCGGGAAGATACGCAGTATTTT
few	TRBD2	TRBV9	TRBJ2-7	CASSVTSGSYEQYF	TGTGCCAGCAGCGTAACTAGCGGGAGCTACGAGCAGTACTTC
few	.	TRBV4-2	TRBJ1-1	CASSQDSGVNTEAFF	TGTGCCAGCAGCCAAGATTCAGGGGTGAACACTGAAGCTTTCTTT
once	TRBD2	TRBV5-8	TRBJ2-5	CASSFRGGPPETQYF	TGTGCCAGCAGCTTTCGCGGGGGGCCCCCAGAGACCCAGTACTTC
.	.	TRBV19	TRBJ1-2	CASSEPGRGGNYGYTF	TGTGCCAGTAGCGAACCGGGACGGGGGGGAAACTATGGCTACACCTTC